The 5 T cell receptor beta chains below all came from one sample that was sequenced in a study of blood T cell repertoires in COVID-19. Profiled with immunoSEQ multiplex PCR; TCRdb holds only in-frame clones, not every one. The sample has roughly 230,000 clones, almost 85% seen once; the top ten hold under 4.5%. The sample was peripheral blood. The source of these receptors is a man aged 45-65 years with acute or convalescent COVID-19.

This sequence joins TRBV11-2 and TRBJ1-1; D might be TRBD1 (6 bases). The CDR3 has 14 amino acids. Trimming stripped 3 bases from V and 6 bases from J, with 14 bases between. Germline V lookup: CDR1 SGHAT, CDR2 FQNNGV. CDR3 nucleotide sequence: TGTGCCAGCAGCTTCTCACAGGGTCTCCCTGAAGCTTTCTTT. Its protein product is CASSFSQGLPEAFF.

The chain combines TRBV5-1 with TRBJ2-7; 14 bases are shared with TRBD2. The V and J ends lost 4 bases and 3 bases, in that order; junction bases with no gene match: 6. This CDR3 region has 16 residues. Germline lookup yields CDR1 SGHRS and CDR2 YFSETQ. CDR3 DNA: TGCGCCAGCAGCGCTCAAGGACTAGCGGGGGGCTACGAGCAGTACTTC. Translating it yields CASSAQGLAGGYEQYF.

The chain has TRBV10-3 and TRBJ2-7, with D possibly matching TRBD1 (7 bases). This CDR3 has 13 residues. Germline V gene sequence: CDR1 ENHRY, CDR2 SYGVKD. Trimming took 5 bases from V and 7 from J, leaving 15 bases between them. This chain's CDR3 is CAISTETGREQYF. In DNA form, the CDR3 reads TGTGCCATCAGTACTGAGACAGGGAGGGAGCAGTACTTC.

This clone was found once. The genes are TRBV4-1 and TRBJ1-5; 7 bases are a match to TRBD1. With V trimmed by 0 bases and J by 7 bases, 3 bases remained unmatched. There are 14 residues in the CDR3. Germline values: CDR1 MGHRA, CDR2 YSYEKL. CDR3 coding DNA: TGCGCCAGCAGCCAAGACCGGGGACAGCAGCCCCAGCATTTT. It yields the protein CASSQDRGQQPQHF.

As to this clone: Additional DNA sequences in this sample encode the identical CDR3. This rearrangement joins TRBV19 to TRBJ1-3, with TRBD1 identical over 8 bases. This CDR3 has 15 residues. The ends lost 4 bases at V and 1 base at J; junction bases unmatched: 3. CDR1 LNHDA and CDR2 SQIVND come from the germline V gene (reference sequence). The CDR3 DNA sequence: TGTGCCAGTAGTACAACAGGGGGTTCTGGAAACACCATATATTTT. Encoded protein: CASSTTGGSGNTIYF.